What follows are 23 T cell receptor beta chains derived from one specimen sequenced in a study of blood T cell repertoires in COVID-19. Measured with immunoSEQ multiplex PCR; TCRdb has only the in-frame clones, and not every one. The table lists over 110,000 clones, 88% of them singletons. What was sequenced was peripheral blood. These receptor sequences come from a human donor in a cohort sampled during active COVID-19.

This chain links TRBV10-3 with TRBJ1-4; 8 bases are shared with TRBD1. Germline assignment: CDR1 ENHRY and CDR2 SYGVKD. The junction had 5 bases not matched to a gene; V was cut back by 0 bases and J by 8 bases. CDR3 length: 15 residues. CDR3 sequence: CAISESGRQGEKLFF. Written as DNA, the CDR3 is TGTGCCATCAGTGAGTCGGGACGACAGGGGGAAAAACTGTTTTTT.

V is TRBV5-5 and J is TRBJ1-2, with no clear D. The V gene's germline CDR1 is SGHKS and CDR2 YYEKEE (reference sequence). The CDR3 extends over 14 amino acids. The germline V and J ends were trimmed by 4 bases and 8 bases, with 18 bases remaining between them. The chain's CDR3 is CASSQRGPTSGYTF. Written as DNA, the CDR3 is TGTGCCAGCAGCCAACGGGGTCCTACCTCGGGCTACACCTTC.

This clone was seen only a few times. The chain recombines TRBV4-2 with TRBJ1-3; maybe TRBD1 (6 bases). Germline-derived CDR1 and CDR2 are LGHNA and YNFKEQ. The CDR3 spans 16 residues. V shed 1 base and J shed 0 bases, with 10 bases lying between them. The CDR3 loop is CASSQARTASGNTIYF. DNA of the CDR3: TGTGCCAGCAGCCAAGCCCGGACAGCCTCTGGAAACACCATATATTTT.

This clone occurred a few times. The rearrangement joins TRBV27 to TRBJ2-2, with a possible D match to TRBD1 (6 bases). CDR3 size: 13 residues. Germline-derived CDR1 and CDR2 are MNHEY and SMNVEV (reference sequence). The V end was cut by 8 bases, the J end by 0 bases, with 7 bases between. The CDR3 spells CASGTSNTGELFF. Here the CDR3 DNA reads TGTGCCAGCGGGACATCGAACACCGGGGAGCTGTTTTTT.

The chain employs TRBV7-2 and TRBJ1-1; 8 bases are shared with TRBD1. The CDR3 is 14 amino acids. Germline CDR1 is SGHTA and CDR2 is FQGNSA. The V segment lost 4 bases and the J segment 2 bases; nucleotides outside the gene matches: 3. The CDR3 region is CASSWDRLNTEAFF. Written as DNA, the CDR3 is TGTGCCAGCAGCTGGGACAGGCTAAACACTGAAGCTTTCTTT.

The chain is built from TRBV10-3 and TRBJ2-5; TRBD2 aligns across 8 bases. CDR3 length: 13 residues. The V gene's germline CDR1 is ENHRY and CDR2 SYGVKD. J lost 4 bases, V lost 6 bases, and 4 bases had no gene match. CDR3 residues: CAIRYSGGETQYF. In DNA form, the CDR3 reads TGTGCCATCAGATACAGCGGGGGAGAGACCCAGTACTTC.

The chain has TRBV12-3 or TRBV12-4 and TRBJ1-2; D ambiguous. Trimming removed 2 bases from V and 7 bases from J, with 8 bases in between. There are 12 residues in the CDR3. CDR3 protein: CASSLFEGGYTF. The CDR3 coding sequence is TGTGCCAGCAGTTTATTTGAGGGTGGCTACACCTTC.

The chain carries TRBV10-3 and TRBJ2-3; TRBD1 matches 11 bases. Germline values: CDR1 ENHRY, CDR2 SYGVKD. This CDR3 has 17 residues. V lost 3 bases to trimming and J lost 4 bases; unmatched junction nucleotides: 9. CDR3 protein: CAISDTTGTGGSDTQYF. In DNA form, the CDR3 reads TGTGCCATCAGTGACACGACCGGGACAGGGGGTTCAGATACGCAGTATTTT.

The chain has TRBV5-8 and TRBJ1-2, with D maybe TRBD1 (5 bases). The CDR3 loop spans 14 amino acids. V was shortened by 2 bases and J by 2 bases, with 10 bases between the two germline ends. CDR1 and CDR2 (germline): SGHTS, YDEGEE. CDR3 residues: CASSLDSGNYGYTF. DNA for the CDR3: TGTGCCAGCAGCTTAGACTCAGGGAACTATGGCTACACCTTC.

V and J are TRBV27 and TRBJ2-3, with unresolved D. V was trimmed by 7 bases and J by 6 bases, leaving 11 bases between them. CDR1 is MNHEY, CDR2 SMNVEV, per germline (reference sequence). The CDR3 covers 12 residues. DNA of the CDR3: TGTGCCAGCATTTCGATGGGCGATACGCAGTATTTT. As protein: CASISMGDTQYF.

The chain couples TRBV12-3 or TRBV12-4 to TRBJ2-5, with D possibly matching TRBD2 (6 bases). V was shortened by 8 bases and J by 5 bases, with 9 bases between the two germline ends. The CDR3 has 11 amino acids. DNA of the CDR3: TGTGCCAGCCGCCGGGGGGAGACCCAGTACTTC. Protein product: CASRRGETQYF.

This clone appeared a single time. This chain uses TRBV18 with TRBJ2-1; 7 bases match TRBD1. The germline CDR1 and CDR2 sequences are KGHSH and LQKENI. This CDR3 is 15 amino acids long. Trimming took 1 base from V and 5 from J; bases not matched to a gene: 5. This chain's CDR3 is CASSPQGAFNNEQFF. The DNA of the CDR3 is TGTGCCAGCTCACCACAGGGGGCGTTTAACAATGAGCAGTTCTTC.

The rearrangement joins TRBV19 to TRBJ2-6, with D possibly being TRBD1 (6 bases). Trimming left V 6 bases short and J 0 bases short, with 15 bases between. The CDR3 covers 17 residues. Germline V gene data show CDR1 as LNHDA and CDR2 as SQIVND (reference sequence). As DNA, the CDR3 is TGTGCCAGTAGACTTCGGACAGACGTCTCTGGGGCCAACGTCCTGACTTTC. It is translated as CASRLRTDVSGANVLTF.

The chain joins TRBV27 to TRBJ2-7; 11 nucleotides align to TRBD1. CDR1 and CDR2 (germline): MNHEY, SMNVEV (reference sequence). V trimming: 5 bases; J trimming: 3 bases; junction bases outside the gene matches: 3. The CDR3 consists of 14 residues. CDR3 nucleotide sequence: TGTGCCAGCAGTCCCGGGACAGGGGGCTACGAGCAGTACTTC. Its protein product is CASSPGTGGYEQYF.

The genes are TRBV11-3 and TRBJ2-3; D might be TRBD2 (5 bases). There are 14 residues in the CDR3. Trimming took 3 bases from V and 2 from J, leaving 9 bases between them. Germline-derived CDR1 and CDR2 are SGHNT and YENEEA. DNA for the CDR3: TGTGCCAGCAGCTTGTCCGGGAACACAGATACGCAGTATTTT. Its translation is CASSLSGNTDTQYF.

V usage is TRBV15 and J usage is TRBJ2-1, with D possibly matching TRBD2 (6 bases). V was pared by 1 base and J by 4 bases, with 14 bases between. The germline V gene encodes CDR1 LNHNV and CDR2 YYDKDF (reference sequence). The CDR3 contains 16 residues. CDR3 region: CATSRVPSVAYNEQFF. DNA of the CDR3: TGTGCCACCAGCAGAGTCCCTAGCGTTGCGTACAATGAGCAGTTCTTC.

The chain links TRBV27 to TRBJ1-1; possibly TRBD1 for D (5 bases). Deletions cut 0 bases from V and 1 base from J, with 9 bases between. The V gene's germline CDR1 is MNHEY and CDR2 SMNVEV (reference sequence). CDR3 length: 15 amino acids. CDR3 region: CASSLSAGTNTEAFF. Written as DNA, the CDR3 is TGTGCCAGCAGTTTATCAGCGGGGACGAACACTGAAGCTTTCTTT.

The chain combines TRBV9 with TRBJ2-3, with 10 nucleotides matching TRBD2. Germline CDR1 is SGDLS and CDR2 is YYNGEE. V lost 2 bases and J lost 1; bases outside the gene matches: 4. This CDR3 has 16 amino acids. DNA of the CDR3: TGTGCCAGCAGCGTTGGGACTAGCGCCCGCACAGATACGCAGTATTTT. It translates to CASSVGTSARTDTQYF.

The chain has TRBV4-3 and TRBJ1-1; D gene uncertain. Trimming stripped 0 bases from V and 1 base from J, with 12 bases between. This CDR3 is built from 16 residues. CDR1 is LGHNA, CDR2 YSLEER, per germline. In DNA form, the CDR3 reads TGCGCCAGCAGCCAAGATCAGGAGGGAACGAACACTGAAGCTTTCTTT. This translates into CASSQDQEGTNTEAFF.

The chain links TRBV11-1 to TRBJ1-1; D gene ambiguous. CDR1 SGHAT and CDR2 FQDESV come from the germline V gene (reference sequence). The CDR3 length is 12 residues. The DNA of the CDR3 is TGTGCTTCGAGGAGTCGAGGCACTGAAGCTTTCTTT. The encoded protein is CASRSRGTEAFF.

V usage is TRBV6-2 or TRBV6-3 and J usage is TRBJ2-2, with a tentative D call TRBD2 (6 bases). Between the trimmed V and J ends, which lost 6 bases and 3 bases, there was a span of 11 bases. The CDR3 consists of 14 residues. The germline gives CDR1 MNHEY, CDR2 SVGEGT. CDR3 sequence: CASSTGGYTGELFF. In DNA form, the CDR3 reads TGTGCCAGCAGCACTGGAGGGTACACCGGGGAGCTGTTTTTT.

The chain has TRBV3-1 (or the pseudogene TRBV3-2) and TRBJ2-5; 9 bases agree with TRBD2. Germline loops: CDR1 LGHDT, CDR2 YNNKEL (reference sequence). This CDR3 comprises 14 residues. V lost 3 bases and J lost 2; bases outside the gene matches: 1. The CDR3 DNA reads as TGTGCCAGCAGCCATCTAGCGGGACAAGAGACCCAGTACTTC. As protein: CASSHLAGQETQYF.

The sample holds one count of this clone. This chain links TRBV12-5 with TRBJ2-6; D gene uncertain. CDR1 LGHNT and CDR2 FRNRAP come from the germline V gene. The CDR3 is made up of 16 amino acids. Trimming stripped 1 base from V and 0 bases from J, with 7 bases between. The CDR3 here is CASGLGRSSGANVLTF. DNA of the CDR3: TGTGCTAGTGGTTTGGGTCGGAGCTCTGGGGCCAACGTCCTGACTTTC.